Listed here are 2 T cell receptor beta chains from one sample, sequenced in a study of T cells after yellow fever vaccination. Using its own MiXCR run on the 5' RACE reads, TCRdb lists one record per CDR3 protein. The sample shows 180,000 or so distinct CDR3 sequences, 9.5% to 11% of them seen only once. Sample: CD8+ T cells sorted from PBMCs, taken 15 days after the yellow fever booster vaccination. These receptors were collected from a young man who received the YFV17D yellow fever vaccine.

This clonotype was seen at least ten times. DNA for the CDR3: TGTGCCAGCAGTTACGGGACGGGAGCTTTCTTT. Its translation is CASSYGTGAFF. The V call is TRBV6-2 or TRBV6-3, the J call TRBJ1-1, with a possible D match to TRBD1 (5 bases). Germline loops: CDR1 MNHEY, CDR2 SVGEGT. Between the trimmed V and J ends, which lost 2 bases and 10 bases, there was a span of 8 bases. The CDR3 spans 11 residues.

This clonotype has a handful of counts. The V gene is TRBV6-5, the J gene TRBJ1-1; weak D call: TRBD1 (5 bases). The V gene lost 5 bases and the J gene lost 1 base, with 11 bases spanning the gap. CDR1 is MNHEY and CDR2 is SVGAGI in the germline V gene. The CDR3 runs to 14 residues. CDR3 in amino acids: CASSTGGKNTEAFF. In DNA form, the CDR3 reads TGTGCCAGCAGTACCGGGGGGAAGAACACTGAAGCTTTCTTT.